This note documents a single TCR beta chain sequence. This entry comes from a study of blood T cell repertoires in COVID-19. Repertoires were generated with immunoSEQ multiplex PCR, while TCRdb's copy carries only in-frame clones and drops some. The table has about 100,000 clones, 75% to 85% seen once. CDR1 is LGHDT, CDR2 YNNKEL, per germline (reference sequence). V trimming: 3 bases; J trimming: 2 bases; junction bases outside the gene matches: 6. The CDR3 has 16 residues. The rearrangement joins TRBV3-1 (or the pseudogene TRBV3-2) to TRBJ2-1; 8 nucleotides agree with TRBD2. The source of this sequence is an elderly man with COVID-19, enrolled during active disease. Material: peripheral blood. The CDR3, as DNA: TGTGCCAGCAGCCAGGCGGGGGGACTCACCTACAATGAGCAGTTCTTC. This codes for CASSQAGGLTYNEQFF.